These 17 T cell receptor beta chains originate from one sample sequenced in a study of T cells in Graves' hyperthyroidism and ophthalmopathy (dated by TCRdb to the late 2010s). Library creation used multiplex PCR. TCRdb names Illumina HiSeq 2000 as the instrument used. The TCR beta CDR3 regions were amplified from the RNA transcripts. For the first round of RT-PCR on the TCR CDR3, the HTBI primer set was used together with the Qiagen OneStep RT-PCR kit. TCRdb reworked the public reads: Q25 trimming with fastp, MiXCR clone assembly, productive beta chains retained. Identical CDR3 proteins give one entry, which carries the most common genes and DNA. A total of some 300,000 distinct CDR3 sequences appear in this sample, 15% to 20% of them only once. The top ten clonotypes cover under 45% of the sample. The sample was blood. These TCRs come from a man aged 45 to 65 with Graves' ophthalmopathy.

This clonotype was seen only a few times. This sequence joins TRBV28 and TRBJ2-1, with a tentative D call TRBD2 (5 bases). Trimming took off 4 bases at V and 15 bases at J, with 16 bases between the two ends. Germline V gene data show CDR1 as MDHEN and CDR2 as SYDVKM. The CDR3 contains 12 residues. CDR3 sequence: CASSSRTRGLFF. The CDR3 coding sequence is TGTGCCAGCAGTTCACGCACCCGAGGGTTGTTCTTC.

This clonotype was recorded at least ten times. The chain carries TRBV7-3 and TRBJ2-1; possibly TRBD2 for D (6 bases). The CDR3 is 16 amino acids. Germline loops: CDR1 SGHTA, CDR2 FQGTGA. V gave up 3 bases and J gave up 2 bases, with 14 bases separating them. This CDR3 is CASSFRAGSTYNEQFF. CDR3 bases: TGTGCCAGCAGCTTTCGAGCGGGTTCGACCTACAATGAGCAGTTCTTC. Drawing the rest from reference TRBV7-3 and TRBJ2-1, the complete variable domain is GAGVSQTPSNKVTEKGKYVELRCDPISGHTALYWYRQSLGQGPEFLIYFQGTGAADDSGLPNDRFFAVRPEGSVSTLKIQRTERGDSAVYLCASSFRAGSTYNEQFFGPGTRLTVL.

As regards this clonotype: The conserved closing phenylalanine or tryptophan is absent in this CDR3, likely reflecting a read error. CDR3 bases: TGCAGTGCTAGTAGCGGGAGCTCCTACGAGCAGTACCTC. This codes for CSASSGSSYEQYL. The chain joins TRBV20-1 to TRBJ2-7; 9 nucleotides align to TRBD2. The junction had 0 bases not matched to a gene; V was cut back by 3 bases and J by 0 bases. The CDR3 covers 13 residues. Germline V gene lookup returns CDR1 DFQATT and CDR2 SNEGSKA (reference sequence).

This clonotype was observed many times. The chain uses TRBV3-1 and TRBJ2-7, with 8 nucleotides matching TRBD1. CDR1 is LGHDT, CDR2 YNNKEL, per germline (reference sequence). With 4 bases clipped from V and 3 bases from J, the junction kept 8 bases outside the gene matches. The length of the CDR3 is 15 residues. CDR3 amino acids: CASSPGTGPLYEQYF. The DNA for the CDR3 is TGTGCCAGCAGCCCCGGGACAGGACCCCTCTACGAGCAGTACTTC.

Notes on this clonotype: The junction differs from germline at one of its ends, possibly a read error. The chain has TRBV19 and TRBJ2-7, with D hard to call. From germline, CDR1 is LNHDA and CDR2 SQIVND (reference sequence). The CDR3 runs 15 residues. DNA for the CDR3: TGTGCCAGTAGTGAAGAGTGGGCCACCTCCCACGAGCAGTACTTC. As protein: CASSEEWATSHEQYF.

This clonotype was recorded a few times. This chain joins TRBV7-2 and TRBJ2-7; D tentatively reads TRBD1 or TRBD2 (6 bases each). The CDR3 extends over 16 amino acids. Trimming shortened V by 0 bases and J by 2 bases, and 14 bases separated the two germline ends. Looked up from germline, CDR1 is SGHTA and CDR2 is FQGNSA. The CDR3: CASSLADVGGPYEQYF. The CDR3 bases are TGTGCCAGCAGCTTAGCAGACGTCGGGGGCCCCTACGAGCAGTACTTC.

The chain employs TRBV19 and TRBJ1-1, with a tentative D call TRBD1 (5 bases). With 3 bases removed from V and 0 bases from J, the gap between germline ends came to 8 bases. Germline V gene lookup returns CDR1 LNHDA and CDR2 SQIVND (reference sequence). The CDR3 is 14 residues long. The CDR3 nucleotides are TGTGCCAGTAGTATTAAGGGGTTGAACACTGAAGCTTTCTTT. Protein product: CASSIKGLNTEAFF.

This chain links TRBV7-9 with TRBJ2-2; no clear D gene. Germline V lookup: CDR1 SEHNR, CDR2 FQNEAQ (reference sequence). V shed 5 bases and J shed 1 base, with 11 bases lying between them. This CDR3 is built from 15 residues. This chain's CDR3 is CASSIPTGNTGELFF. In nucleotides, the CDR3 is TGTGCCAGCAGCATCCCGACGGGGAACACCGGGGAGCTGTTTTTT.

This clonotype was detected many times. V gene TRBV7-8 combines with J gene TRBJ2-7; D not certain. The CDR3 is 14 residues long. Germline CDR1 and CDR2: SGHVS and FQNEAQ. Trimming cost V 7 bases and J 0 bases, with 13 bases left between them. The CDR3 nucleotides are TGTGCCAGCACCGCCTGGGGAACCTCCTACGAGCAGTACTTC. Protein product: CASTAWGTSYEQYF.

This clonotype has a handful of counts. The V gene is TRBV7-9, the J gene TRBJ2-1; possibly TRBD1 for D (5 bases). The CDR3 has 15 residues. The V gene lost 5 bases and the J gene lost 7 bases, with 18 bases spanning the gap. CDR1 is SEHNR, CDR2 FQNEAQ, per germline (reference sequence). The chain's CDR3 is CASSLQQGRVNEQFF. CDR3 bases: TGTGCCAGCAGCCTCCAGCAGGGAAGGGTAAATGAGCAGTTCTTC.

This clonotype was detected many times. V gene TRBV6-6 combines with J gene TRBJ1-6; D not resolved. Germline CDR1 is MNHNY and CDR2 is SVGAGI (reference sequence). Trimming removed 0 bases from V and 2 bases from J, with 2 bases in between. CDR3 size: 14 residues. Here the CDR3 reads CASSYSPYNSPLHF. DNA for the CDR3: TGTGCCAGCAGTTACTCCCCCTATAATTCACCCCTCCACTTT.

There are a few counts of this clonotype. The V call is TRBV15, the J call TRBJ2-7, with a possible D match to TRBD2 (5 bases). V shed 0 bases and J shed 0 bases, with 12 bases lying between them. The CDR3 runs to 16 residues. Looked up from germline, CDR1 is LNHNV and CDR2 is YYDKDF (reference sequence). The CDR3 DNA reads TGTGCCACCAGCAGAGATGGAGGCAGTCCCTCCTACGAGCAGTACTTC. It translates to CATSRDGGSPSYEQYF.

Many counts were recorded for this clonotype. This chain uses TRBV13 with TRBJ2-3; a weak D match, TRBD1 (6 bases). Germline V gives CDR1 PRHDT, CDR2 FYEKMQ (reference sequence). The CDR3 sequence is 13 residues long. Trimming stripped 6 bases from V and 6 bases from J, with 13 bases between. The CDR3: CASRGAGWDTQYF. In nucleotides, the CDR3 is TGTGCCAGCAGGGGGGCCGGCTGGGATACGCAGTATTTT.

This clonotype was picked up a small number of times. J is TRBJ2-4 and V is TRBV5-6; unclear D gene. The CDR3 contains 15 residues. Germline V gives CDR1 SGHDT, CDR2 YYEEEE. V lost 2 bases and J 7 bases, leaving 16 bases between the germline ends. The CDR3 loop is CASSFVGGSPNIQYF. In DNA, the CDR3 is TGTGCCAGCAGCTTTGTCGGCGGAAGCCCGAACATTCAGTACTTC.

The V call is TRBV6-1, the J call TRBJ1-1; 9 nucleotides match TRBD1. Germline assignment: CDR1 MNHNS and CDR2 SASEGT. The CDR3 extends over 16 amino acids. V trimming: 5 bases; J trimming: 6 bases; junction bases outside the gene matches: 13. CDR3 DNA: TGTGCCAGCAGTAACCAAGGGGACAGGGAATGGTCTGAAGCTTTCTTT. This encodes CASSNQGDREWSEAFF.

The V gene is TRBV29-1, the J gene TRBJ1-6; D is uncertain. The CDR3 length is 14 residues. Germline V gene data show CDR1 as SQVTM and CDR2 as ANQGSEA. V lost 5 bases to trimming and J lost 4 bases, with 12 bases between them. The CDR3 DNA sequence: TGCAGCGTTTTGGACGGTCATTATAATTCACCCCTCCACTTT. Translated, it gives CSVLDGHYNSPLHF.

The chain carries TRBV28 and TRBJ1-5, with a tentative D call TRBD1 (5 bases). Deletions cut 10 bases from V and 0 bases from J, with 10 bases between. Germline V CDR1 and CDR2: MDHEN, SYDVKM. This CDR3 region has 13 residues. The CDR3 sequence: CAIKRGSNQPQHF. The CDR3 nucleotides are TGTGCCATCAAGAGGGGTAGCAATCAGCCCCAGCATTTT.